This TCR beta chain emerged from a study of Graves' ophthalmopathy and Graves' hyperthyroidism. Notes on the study in general: Using a 13-signature model, the authors split ophthalmopathy from stable hyperthyroidism, with roughly 90% sensitivity and around 84% specificity. Blood was where most expanded thyroid clonotypes above 0.001 frequency also turned up.

Per the germline V gene, CDR1 is LNHDA and CDR2 is SQIVND (reference sequence). The CDR3 spans 13 residues. V was trimmed by 10 bases and J by 13 bases, leaving 20 bases between them. This clonotype was found many times. Its antigen is undetermined. Using RNA transcripts, the TCR beta CDR3 regions were amplified. The authors performed first-round RT-PCR with HTBI primers and then a second-round multiplex PCR. TCRdb re-called the multiplex PCR reads with MiXCR, one entry per CDR3 protein. The profile shows some 410,000 distinct CDR3 sequences, roughly 21% of them singletons. Hyperthyroidism was classified as stable if no ophthalmopathy occurred within 18 months of follow-up. The authors used Ficoll-Paque density gradient centrifugation to separate PBMCs. The input was approximately 9.3 ml of fresh peripheral blood.

The rearrangement joins TRBV19 to TRBJ1-6; weak D call: TRBD1 (6 bases). This receptor was taken from a woman under 30 with stable Graves' hyperthyroidism. Sequenced input: peripheral blood. The CDR3 bases are TGTGCCACTAAAGCAGGGGCCGGATCGCCCCTCCACTTT. Translated: CATKAGAGSPLHF.